This T cell receptor (beta chain) was found in a study of cytomegalovirus exposure and HLA in healthy donors. Study as a whole: The roughly 700 first-cohort repertoires shared a platform with the roughly 120 validation repertoires, as reported in a later analysis.

Only in-frame clones appear in the TCRdb table, and some are missing; sequencing was by immunoSEQ multiplex PCR. This sample carries under 85,000 clones, approximately 92% of them seen once, and the ten largest clones take 5.3%. Study results and caveats: The dataset shows that most TCR sequences were rare, while some public TCRs occurred in many donors. The study flagged roughly 150 TCR beta chains as cytomegalovirus-associated.

Trimming cost V 3 bases and J 9 bases, with 3 bases left between them. CDR3 length: 10 amino acids. Germline CDR1 MDHEN, CDR2 SYDVKM. Concerning this clone: The antigen is unknown.

Sequencing was carried out using PBMCs. This rearrangement joins TRBV28 to TRBJ2-1, with D uncertain. This clonotype was obtained from a man between 18 and 35 years old in good health and CMV-seropositive. DNA for the CDR3: TGTGCCAGCAGTTTTATTGAGCAGTTCTTC. It encodes CASSFIEQFF.